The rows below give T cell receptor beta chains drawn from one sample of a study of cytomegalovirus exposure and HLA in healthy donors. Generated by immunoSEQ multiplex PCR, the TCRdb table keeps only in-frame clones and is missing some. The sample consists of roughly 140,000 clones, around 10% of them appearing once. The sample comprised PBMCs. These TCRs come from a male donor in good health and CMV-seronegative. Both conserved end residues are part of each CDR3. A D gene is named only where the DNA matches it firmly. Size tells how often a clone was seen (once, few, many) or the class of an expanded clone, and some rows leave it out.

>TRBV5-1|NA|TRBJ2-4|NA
TGCGCCAGCAGCTTCCTATCGGGGGCCAAAAACATTCAGTACTTC
CASSFLSGAKNIQYF
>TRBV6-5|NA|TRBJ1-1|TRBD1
TGCGCCAGCAGTTACCGGACAGGGGGGGGGACTGAAGCTTTCTTT
CASSYRTGGGTEAFF
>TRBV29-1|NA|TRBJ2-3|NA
TGCAGCGTTGCTGGGGGGACAGATACGCAGTATTTT
CSVAGGTDTQYF
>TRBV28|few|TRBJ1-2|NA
TGTGCCAGCCGGCGGGGGCAGGCCCCGAGATATGGCCACACCTTC
CASRRGQAPRYGHTF
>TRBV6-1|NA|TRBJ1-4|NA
TGTGCCAGCAGCCTCTCAGGAGGACCAGAAAAACTGTTTTTT
CASSLSGGPEKLFF
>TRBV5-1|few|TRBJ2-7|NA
TGCGCCAGCAGCACGGGGTCCTACGAGCAGTACTTC
CASSTGSYEQYF
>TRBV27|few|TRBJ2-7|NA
TGTGCCAGCAGTTTCAGGGTTTCCTACGAGCAGTACTTC
CASSFRVSYEQYF
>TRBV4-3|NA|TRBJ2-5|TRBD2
TGCGCCAGCAGCCACGGACTAGCGGGGGGAGAAACCCAGTACTTC
CASSHGLAGGETQYF
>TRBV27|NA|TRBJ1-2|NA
TGTGCCAGCACCTTTAGGTGGGGGGGGGACTATGGCTACACCTTC
CASTFRWGGDYGYTF
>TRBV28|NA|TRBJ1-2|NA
TGTGCCAGCAGCCGGTGGAAGAGGGAAGATGGCTACACCTTC
CASSRWKREDGYTF
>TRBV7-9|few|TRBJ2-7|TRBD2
TGTGCCAGCAGTTTTCTAGCGGGAGGGCATAACGAGCAGTACTTC
CASSFLAGGHNEQYF
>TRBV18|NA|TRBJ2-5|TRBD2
TGTGCCAGCTCGGGACTAGCGGCGTACCAAGAGACCCAGTACTTC
CASSGLAAYQETQYF
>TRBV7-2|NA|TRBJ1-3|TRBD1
TGTGCCAGCAGCTTACCCCAGGGGGCGGCTGGAAACACCATATATTTT
CASSLPQGAAGNTIYF
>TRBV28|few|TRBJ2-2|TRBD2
TGTGCCAGCAGTACGCCCGGGACGGGAGGCACCGGGGAGCTGTTTTTT
CASSTPGTGGTGELFF
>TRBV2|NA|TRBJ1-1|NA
TGTGCCACCTCCCGAACGCGGGTGGAGAACACTGAAGCTTTCTTT
CATSRTRVENTEAFF
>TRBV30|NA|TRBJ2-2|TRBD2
TGTGCCTGGGGGGGGGAGAACACCGGGGAGCTGTTTTTT
CAWGGENTGELFF
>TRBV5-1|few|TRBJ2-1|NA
TGCGCCAGCAGCTTAGGCGGATTCCCCAAAATCGAGTTCTTC
CASSLGGFPKIEFF
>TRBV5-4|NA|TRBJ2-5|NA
TGTGCCAGCAGCTCAGACAGCATTCAAGAGACCCAGTACTTC
CASSSDSIQETQYF
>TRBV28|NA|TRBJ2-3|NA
TGTGCCAGCACCTCCCCCGGGACAGATACGCAGTATTTT
CASTSPGTDTQYF
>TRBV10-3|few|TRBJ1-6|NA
TGTGCCATCAGTGAGAGGTCAGGGGAATATAATTCACCCCTCCACTTT
CAISERSGEYNSPLHF
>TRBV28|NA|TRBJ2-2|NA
TGTGCCAGTAGTAAGAGGGACTGGAGGAACACCGGGGAGCTGTTTTTT
CASSKRDWRNTGELFF
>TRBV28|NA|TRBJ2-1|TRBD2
TGTGCCAGCAGCCCGAGCGGACGTATGGGACTAGCGGGACCCCGGAATGAGCAGTTCTTC
CASSPSGRMGLAGPRNEQFF
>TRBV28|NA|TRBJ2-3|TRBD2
TGTGCCAGCAGTCTACTAGCGGGGGTTAGGGATACGCAGTATTTT
CASSLLAGVRDTQYF
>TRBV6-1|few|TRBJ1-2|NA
TGTGCCAGCAGTGAAGTGCCAGTGATTAACTATGGCTACACCTTC
CASSEVPVINYGYTF
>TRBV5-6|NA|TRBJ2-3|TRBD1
TGTGCCAGCGTCTTGAGACAGGGGAGAGATACGCAGTATTTT
CASVLRQGRDTQYF
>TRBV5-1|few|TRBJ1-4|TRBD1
TGCGCCAGCAGCTTGAAACAGGGGCGGAATGAAAAACTGTTTTTT
CASSLKQGRNEKLFF
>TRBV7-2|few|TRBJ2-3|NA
TGTGCCAGCAGCGTCTACTCTAGGTCAGATACGCAGTATTTT
CASSVYSRSDTQYF
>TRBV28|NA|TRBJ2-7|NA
TGTGCCAGCACCTCTCAGCCAGCGGCCTTCTCCTACGAGCAGTACTTC
CASTSQPAAFSYEQYF
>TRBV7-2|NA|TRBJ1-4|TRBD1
TGTGCCAGCAGCCCCAAACTGACAGGGGGTTTTGAAAAACTGTTTTTT
CASSPKLTGGFEKLFF
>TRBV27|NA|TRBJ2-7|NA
TGTGCCAGCAGGAGCGAGGGGGATTCCAACGAGCAGTACTTC
CASRSEGDSNEQYF
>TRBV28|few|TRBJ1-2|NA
TGTGCCAGCAGTTTTGGGGGCCCAAAGTATGGCTACACCTTC
CASSFGGPKYGYTF
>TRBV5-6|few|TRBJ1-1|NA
TGTGCCAGCAGCTTGAGTCTGGGAGACACTGAAGCTTTCTTT
CASSLSLGDTEAFF